The 10 T cell receptor beta chains below come from one sample, sequenced in a study of OX40 agonist ivuxolimab in advanced cancers. Produced via immunoSEQ multiplex PCR; TCRdb's table is partial and in-frame only. The repertoire holds approximately 60,000 clones, with about four fifths as singletons. Specimen: CD4+ or CD8+ T cells sorted from blood, collected in a trial of the OX40 agonist ivuxolimab. These receptors were obtained from an adult with an advanced solid tumor such as melanoma, head and neck, liver or kidney cancer.

The chain combines TRBV5-4 with TRBJ2-3; 11 bases match TRBD2. V was clipped by 4 bases and J by 4 bases; unmatched bases: 5. Per germline, CDR1 SGHNT and CDR2 YYREEE (reference sequence). The CDR3 extends over 15 amino acids. CDR3 bases: TGTGCCAGCAGCCTTAGCGGGAGGGTAGCAGATACGCAGTATTTT. It codes for CASSLSGRVADTQYF.

The V gene is TRBV5-6, the J gene TRBJ1-4; TRBD1 might be the D (6 bases). Trimming removed 2 bases at V and 4 bases at J, with 12 bases between. CDR3 length: 15 residues. In germline, CDR1 is SGHDT, CDR2 YYEEEE. CDR3 sequence (DNA): TGTGCCAGCAGCTTTGGGGGGCTAGGTAATGAAAAACTGTTTTTT. Translated: CASSFGGLGNEKLFF.

This chain uses TRBV9 with TRBJ2-1, with D maybe TRBD2 (6 bases). Germline V gene sequence: CDR1 SGDLS, CDR2 YYNGEE. Trimming took off 0 bases at V and 7 bases at J, with 14 bases between the two ends. CDR3 length: 15 amino acids. CDR3 sequence reads: CASSVVGEVRNEQFF. CDR3 sequence (DNA): TGTGCCAGCAGCGTAGTGGGGGAGGTCCGGAATGAGCAGTTCTTC.

The V call is TRBV6-5, the J call TRBJ2-5, with D possibly being TRBD1 (6 bases). The CDR3 is 14 amino acids. The germline V and J ends were trimmed by 6 bases and 0 bases, with 11 bases remaining between them. CDR1 and CDR2 (germline): MNHEY, SVGAGI. The CDR3 reads CASSKRQDQETQYF. In DNA, the CDR3 is TGTGCCAGCAGCAAACGACAGGACCAAGAGACCCAGTACTTC.

V and J are TRBV27 and TRBJ1-1, with 8 nucleotides matching TRBD1. V was clipped by 6 bases and J by 1 base; unmatched bases: 4. CDR3 length: 14 amino acids. Looked up from germline, CDR1 is MNHEY and CDR2 is SMNVEV (reference sequence). CDR3: CASRQGGWNTEAFF. The CDR3 nucleotides read TGTGCCAGCAGACAGGGGGGCTGGAACACTGAAGCTTTCTTT.

The J gene is TRBJ2-3, the V gene TRBV5-1; 11 bases agree with TRBD1. This CDR3 has 14 residues. Trimming took 4 bases from V and 6 from J; bases not matched to a gene: 4. Germline CDR1 reads SGHRS; CDR2 reads YFSETQ. The CDR3 loop is CASSIGQGADTQYF. As DNA, the CDR3 is TGCGCCAGCAGCATAGGACAGGGGGCGGATACGCAGTATTTT.

This sequence joins TRBV11-2 and TRBJ2-4; D gene ambiguous. The CDR3 totals 15 residues. The V gene's germline CDR1 is SGHAT and CDR2 FQNNGV. With 2 bases removed from V and 0 bases from J, the gap between germline ends came to 8 bases. CDR3: CASSLTNLAKNIQYF. CDR3 nucleotide sequence: TGTGCCAGCAGCTTAACTAACTTAGCCAAAAACATTCAGTACTTC.

The genes are TRBV4-1 and TRBJ1-2; D might be TRBD1 (6 bases). Germline lookup yields CDR1 MGHRA and CDR2 YSYEKL. The CDR3 has 15 residues. V was pared by 11 bases and J by 1 base, with 20 bases between. The CDR3 DNA is TGCGCCTCATCCACAACAGGGACCCTTAACTATGGCTACACCTTC. The encoded protein is CASSTTGTLNYGYTF.

The chain has TRBV21-1 and TRBJ2-1. TRBV21-1 is given as a pseudogene. This CDR3 has 21 residues. CDR3 residues: CASSRHRDGRLTDGSYNEQFF. DNA for the CDR3: TGTGCCAGCAGCAGACATCGGGACGGGCGCCTCACCGACGGCTCCTACAATGAGCAGTTCTTC.

The rearrangement uses TRBV5-1 and TRBJ1-6; the match to TRBD1 covers 11 bases. The V gene's germline CDR1 is SGHRS and CDR2 YFSETQ. The CDR3 extends over 14 amino acids. V was clipped by 4 bases and J by 10 bases; unmatched bases: 4. This CDR3 is CASSQGTGGSPLHF. The CDR3 region has the DNA TGCGCCAGCAGCCAAGGGACAGGGGGATCACCCCTCCACTTT.